These T cell receptor beta chains were read from a single sample in a study of Ad26.COV2.S vaccination and SARS-CoV-2 variants. Data came from immunoSEQ multiplex PCR; TCRdb stores just in-frame clones and leaves some out. The sample includes some 290,000 clones, about 86% of them seen just once. Sequencing used peripheral blood, obtained in a trial of Ad26.COV2.S vaccine versus placebo. Receptors originate from a person between 18 and 60 years old who received the Ad26.COV2.S COVID-19 vaccine or a placebo. CDR3s leave out the opening cysteine and the closing phenylalanine or tryptophan. The order of the fields is D gene, CDR3 length, J gene, V gene, CDR3 protein. A D gene is named only where the DNA matches it firmly.

d_call: NA; cdr3_length: 15; j_call: TRBJ2-7; v_call: TRBV19; cdr3_aa: ASSPLGGRGATYEQY
d_call: NA; cdr3_length: 12; j_call: TRBJ1-2; v_call: TRBV6-5; cdr3_aa: ATKKPTLNYGYT
d_call: TRBD2; cdr3_length: 12; j_call: TRBJ2-7; v_call: TRBV2; cdr3_aa: ASSDSGDSYEQY
d_call: TRBD2; cdr3_length: 14; j_call: TRBJ2-7; v_call: TRBV7-6; cdr3_aa: ASSPRTSGVTYEQY
d_call: NA; cdr3_length: 11; j_call: TRBJ1-4; v_call: TRBV6-6; cdr3_aa: ASSYGGGEKLF
d_call: NA; cdr3_length: 12; j_call: TRBJ2-3; v_call: TRBV27; cdr3_aa: ASSLWGQVDTQY
d_call: TRBD1; cdr3_length: 14; j_call: TRBJ2-3; v_call: TRBV7-2; cdr3_aa: ASSLGTGGRGDTQY
d_call: NA; cdr3_length: 11; j_call: TRBJ1-3; v_call: TRBV10-1; cdr3_aa: ASSTGQGNTIY
d_call: TRBD2; cdr3_length: 16; j_call: TRBJ2-1; v_call: TRBV7-2; cdr3_aa: ASSLAPAGGDINNEQF
d_call: NA; cdr3_length: 11; j_call: TRBJ2-7; v_call: TRBV7-2; cdr3_aa: ASSLAGSYEQY
d_call: TRBD2; cdr3_length: 10; j_call: TRBJ2-7; v_call: TRBV2; cdr3_aa: ASAGDSYEQY
d_call: NA; cdr3_length: 11; j_call: TRBJ1-1; v_call: TRBV15; cdr3_aa: ATSRVVGTEAF
d_call: NA; cdr3_length: 15; j_call: TRBJ2-3; v_call: TRBV12-5; cdr3_aa: ASGFSRSERVSDTQY
d_call: NA; cdr3_length: 15; j_call: TRBJ2-7; v_call: TRBV4-1; cdr3_aa: ASSQVNLWQRSYEQY
d_call: TRBD1; cdr3_length: 13; j_call: TRBJ2-6; v_call: TRBV18; cdr3_aa: ASLPRGPGANVLT
d_call: NA; cdr3_length: 10; j_call: TRBJ1-1; v_call: TRBV5-1; cdr3_aa: ASSAGGTEAF
d_call: NA; cdr3_length: 13; j_call: TRBJ1-3; v_call: TRBV15; cdr3_aa: ATSRRQAAGNTIY
d_call: NA; cdr3_length: 14; j_call: TRBJ2-4; v_call: TRBV7-6; cdr3_aa: ASSPTLSLAKNIQY
d_call: NA; cdr3_length: 14; j_call: TRBJ1-4; v_call: TRBV2; cdr3_aa: ASSYRFIATNEKLF
d_call: TRBD1; cdr3_length: 11; j_call: TRBJ2-3; v_call: TRBV7-9; cdr3_aa: ASSLTAQGIQY
d_call: NA; cdr3_length: 11; j_call: TRBJ1-1; v_call: TRBV3-1/TRBV3-2; cdr3_aa: ASSQDRGTEAF
d_call: TRBD1; cdr3_length: 12; j_call: TRBJ2-1; v_call: TRBV9; cdr3_aa: ASHPTGSYNEQF
d_call: NA; cdr3_length: 14; j_call: TRBJ1-5; v_call: TRBV10-3; cdr3_aa: AISESLGVGNQPQH
d_call: TRBD2; cdr3_length: 11; j_call: TRBJ2-5; v_call: TRBV6-5; cdr3_aa: ASGLTGGETQY
d_call: NA; cdr3_length: 14; j_call: TRBJ2-3; v_call: TRBV5-1; cdr3_aa: ASSLGGRGGTDTQY
d_call: NA; cdr3_length: 12; j_call: TRBJ1-2; v_call: TRBV25-1; cdr3_aa: ASSEGLGSSGYT